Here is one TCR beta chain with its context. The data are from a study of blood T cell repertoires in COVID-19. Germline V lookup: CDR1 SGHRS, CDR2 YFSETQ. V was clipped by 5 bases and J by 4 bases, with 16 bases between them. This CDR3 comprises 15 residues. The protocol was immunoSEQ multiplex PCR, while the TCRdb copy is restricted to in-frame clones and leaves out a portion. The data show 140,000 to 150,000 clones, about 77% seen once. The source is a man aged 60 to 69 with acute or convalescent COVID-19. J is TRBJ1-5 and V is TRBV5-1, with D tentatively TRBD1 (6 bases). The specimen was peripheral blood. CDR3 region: CASSLTGAWNQPQHF. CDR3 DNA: TGCGCCAGCAGTCTGACAGGAGCTTGGAATCAGCCCCAGCATTTT.